Here is one T cell receptor beta chain with its context. CDR1 is SQVTM, CDR2 ANQGSEA, per germline. CDR3 length: 12 amino acids. The data derive from a study of T cell changes during pregnancy in multiple sclerosis. The method was immunoSEQ multiplex PCR; TCRdb's version includes in-frame clones alone and lacks a portion of them. The sample records around 68,000 clones, 91% being singletons. The starting material was peripheral blood, obtained after pregnancy. This TCR was recovered from a female donor in good health, enrolled as a control in a pregnancy study. V and J are TRBV29-1 and TRBJ1-4, with unresolved D. The CDR3 sequence: CSAGKNNEKLFF. As DNA, the CDR3 is TGCAGTGCGGGGAAAAACAATGAAAAACTGTTTTTT.